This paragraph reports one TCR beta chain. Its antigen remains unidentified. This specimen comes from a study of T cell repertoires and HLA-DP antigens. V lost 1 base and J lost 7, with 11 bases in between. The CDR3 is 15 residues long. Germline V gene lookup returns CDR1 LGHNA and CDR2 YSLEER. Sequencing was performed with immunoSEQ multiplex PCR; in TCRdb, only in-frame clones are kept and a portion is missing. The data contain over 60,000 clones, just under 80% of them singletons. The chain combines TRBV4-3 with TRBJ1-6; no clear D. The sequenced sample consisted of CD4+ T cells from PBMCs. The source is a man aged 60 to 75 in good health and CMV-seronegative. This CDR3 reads CASSQARTANSPLHF. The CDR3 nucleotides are TGCGCCAGCAGCCAAGCCAGGACCGCCAATTCACCCCTCCACTTT.